Sequencing of this TCR beta chain was carried out in a study of persistence of HIV-infected CD4 T cells. The wider study: A larger, less memory-rich fraction responded to anti-CD3/anti-CD28 beads than to antigen. General study points: TCRbeta richness was lower in CMV- and Gag-responding cells than in anti-CD3/anti-CD28-responding cells. Proviral oligoclonality tracked with TCR oligoclonality within the same sorted cells.

Nonspecific anti-CD3/anti-CD28 bead stimulation represents the broad CD4+ T cell repertoire. Sorting of responding CD4+ T cells relied on upregulated CD40 ligand together with CD69. Donors had undetectable plasma HIV-1 RNA, under 50 copies/mL, for 4+ years. CDR1 and CDR2 from the germline V gene are ENHRY and SYGVKD. V gave up 11 bases and J gave up 2 bases; unmatched junction bases: 8. The CDR3 runs to 13 residues. On this clone itself: The target antigen is unknown.

This was the immunoSEQ version 4 assay in survey mode. Measured with immunoSEQ multiplex PCR; TCRdb has only the in-frame clones, and not every one. The data show 40,000 or so clones, approximately 90% seen once. J is TRBJ1-1 and V is TRBV10-3, with 7 positions matching TRBD1. The sequencing used CD4+ T cells sorted from PBMCs after 18-hour stimulation, collected from a patient who received antiretroviral therapy. The source is an adult woman with HIV who was CMV-seropositive. The CDR3 sequence is CASQRQGNTEAFF. For the CDR3, the DNA is TGTGCCTCACAGCGACAGGGTAACACTGAAGCTTTCTTT.